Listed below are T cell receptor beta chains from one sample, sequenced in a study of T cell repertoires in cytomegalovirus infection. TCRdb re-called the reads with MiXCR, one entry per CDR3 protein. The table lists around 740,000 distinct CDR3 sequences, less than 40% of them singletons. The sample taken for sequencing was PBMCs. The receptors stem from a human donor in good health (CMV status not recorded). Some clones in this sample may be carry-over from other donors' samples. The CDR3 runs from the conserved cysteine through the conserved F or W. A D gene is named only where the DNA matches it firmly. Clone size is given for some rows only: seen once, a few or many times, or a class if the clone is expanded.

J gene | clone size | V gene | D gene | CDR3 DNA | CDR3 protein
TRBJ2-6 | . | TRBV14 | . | TGTGCCAGCAGCCAATACCAGGGTTCCGGGGCCAACGTCCTGACTTTC | CASSQYQGSGANVLTF
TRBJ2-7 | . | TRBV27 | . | TGTGCCAGCAGTTTATCGGGCAGGGTCTTCGAGCAGTACTTC | CASSLSGRVFEQYF
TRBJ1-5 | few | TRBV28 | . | TGTGCCAGCATTACCCGCAGACAGGTTGTTCAGCCCCAGCATTTT | CASITRRQVVQPQHF
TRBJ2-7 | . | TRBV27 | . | TGTGCCAGCAGTCCCGAATGGGACTGGCCCTACGAGCAGTACTTC | CASSPEWDWPYEQYF
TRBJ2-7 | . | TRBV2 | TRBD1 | TGTGCCATCCTCGCTCGAAGACAGGGTCGTGACTACGAGCAGTACTTC | CAILARRQGRDYEQYF
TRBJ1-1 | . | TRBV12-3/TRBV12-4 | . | TGTGCCAGCAGTTACGCCCTCATCGACGTCGTTGGTAGTACTGAAGCTTTATTT | CASSYALIDVVGSTEALF
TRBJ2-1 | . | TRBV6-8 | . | TGTGCCACCTCCGACAGCGGCCAGCAGTTCTTC | CATSDSGQQFF
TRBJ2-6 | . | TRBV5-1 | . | TGCGCCAGCAGCGAAGACCCCTCTGGGGCCAACGTCCTGACTTTC | CASSEDPSGANVLTF
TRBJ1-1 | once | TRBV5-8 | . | TGTGCCAGCAGCTTGGGGCCACACAGGGAGGCTTTCTTT | CASSLGPHREAFF
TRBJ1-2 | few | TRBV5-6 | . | TGTGCCAGCAGCTTGGAGGTCACAGAGGGCTATGGCTACACCTTC | CASSLEVTEGYGYTF
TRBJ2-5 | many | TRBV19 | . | TGTGCCAGTAGTCCCCTAGTCGGGCCAGATCCGGTGACCCAGTACTTC | CASSPLVGPDPVTQYF
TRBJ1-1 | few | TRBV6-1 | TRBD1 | TGTGCCAGCAGAAACTTCGGACAGGGCGAGGGGTGGGAAGCTTTCTTT | CASRNFGQGEGWEAFF
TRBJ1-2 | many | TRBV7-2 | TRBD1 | TGTGCCAGCAGCTTAGACGGGGCGACAGGGAGATTAGCTAACTATGGCTACACCTTC | CASSLDGATGRLANYGYTF
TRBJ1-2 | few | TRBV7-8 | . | TGTGCCAGCAGCCCCTCCCCGGTGGGCAGCTATGGCTACACCTTC | CASSPSPVGSYGYTF
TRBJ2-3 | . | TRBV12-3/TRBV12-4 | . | TGTGCCAGCAGCCGAGCGACGAGGGGCTGGGGCACAGATACGCAGTATTTT | CASSRATRGWGTDTQYF
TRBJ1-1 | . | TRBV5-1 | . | TGCGCCAGCACCCAACGGCCCGGTGGGCCTATGAACACTGAAGCTTTCTTT | CASTQRPGGPMNTEAFF
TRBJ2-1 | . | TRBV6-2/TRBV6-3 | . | TGTTCCAGCAGTTACTCGAGCCCCGGGGATCAGTTCTTC | CSSSYSSPGDQFF
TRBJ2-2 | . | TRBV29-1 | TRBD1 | TGCAGCGGTTCAGGGGGTGCCGGGGAGCTGTTTTTT | CSGSGGAGELFF
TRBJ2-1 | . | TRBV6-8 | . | TGTGCCAGCAGTTACTCCATAGTGGATAATGAGCAGTTCTTC | CASSYSIVDNEQFF
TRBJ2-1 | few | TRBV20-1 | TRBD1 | TGCAGTGCTACCGGGACAGGGGGGTGGAATGAGCAGTTCTTC | CSATGTGGWNEQFF
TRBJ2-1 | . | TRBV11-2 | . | TGTGCCAGCAGCTTTTACCCGGGAGATGAGCAGTTCTTC | CASSFYPGDEQFF
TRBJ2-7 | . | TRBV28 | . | TGTGCCACCGCCTCGAGCTCCTACGAGCAGTACTTC | CATASSSYEQYF
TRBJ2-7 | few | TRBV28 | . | TGTGCCAGCCTTGGGTACGAGCAGTACTTC | CASLGYEQYF
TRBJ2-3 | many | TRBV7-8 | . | TGTGCCAGCAGCCTCCGGGACTTTACAGATACGCAGTATTTT | CASSLRDFTDTQYF
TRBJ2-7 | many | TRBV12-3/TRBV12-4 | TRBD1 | TGTGCCAGCAGTGGGTCCAGGGGGCGCGAGCAGTACTTC | CASSGSRGREQYF
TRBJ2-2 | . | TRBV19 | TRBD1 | TGTGCCAGTGGGCAGGAGAGACAGGGCACCGGGGAGCTGTTTTTT | CASGQERQGTGELFF
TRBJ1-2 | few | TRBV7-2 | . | TGTGCCAGCAGCTTAGGTTCAGCTCTATTGTATGGCTACACCTTC | CASSLGSALLYGYTF
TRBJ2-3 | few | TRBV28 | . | TGTGCCAGCAGTTTAGGAGGGACGGGGGCCTCAGATACGCAGTATTTT | CASSLGGTGASDTQYF